The next 24 T cell receptor beta chains were all read from a single sample in a study of synovial regulatory T cells in juvenile arthritis. The assay was immunoSEQ multiplex PCR, and TCRdb's table has in-frame clones only and misses some. The sample table sets out around 2,400 clones. Each patient with active arthritis gave synovial fluid along with matched peripheral blood. The sequencing sample was made of Treg cells from the synovium. The receptors come from a donor aged 2-35 years with juvenile idiopathic arthritis.

By frequency, this clone is medium-sized. This rearrangement joins TRBV2 to TRBJ2-7; TCRdb reports TRBD2, a call that lacks DNA to check it against. Germline V lookup: CDR1 SNHLY, CDR2 FYNNEI. The CDR3 is made up of 14 amino acids. DNA was not recorded. The CDR3 spells CASRLTSGVYEQYF.

This clone is called large (0.1 to 1%) based on its frequency. The chain recombines TRBV19 with TRBJ1-2. The CDR3 is 11 residues long. Only the protein is available. Germline CDR1 reads LNHDA; CDR2 reads SQIVND (reference sequence). Here the CDR3 reads CATQGIYGYTF.

Considering frequency, this clone is medium-sized. This rearrangement joins TRBV18 to TRBJ2-7; the TCRdb D gene call, TRBD2, has no DNA to confirm it. Per the germline V gene, CDR1 is KGHSH and CDR2 is LQKENI. This CDR3 spans 14 amino acids. Only the protein sequence is given. CDR3 region: CASSPLERSYEQYF. Full variable domain (remainder filled in from reference TRBV18 and TRBJ2-7): NAGVMQNPRHLVRRRGQEARLRCSPMKGHSHVYWYRQLPEEGLKFMVYLQKENIIDESGMPKERFSAEFPKEGPSILRIQQVVRGDSAAYFCASSPLERSYEQYFGPGTRLTVT.

According to its frequency, this clone is medium-sized (0.01 to 0.1%). This sequence joins TRBV2 and TRBJ2-5; TCRdb gives TRBD2 as the D gene, but with no DNA this cannot be confirmed. The CDR3 length is 10 residues. No coding sequence is recorded. In germline, CDR1 is SNHLY, CDR2 FYNNEI. This chain's CDR3 is CAGGWETQYF.

Considering frequency, this clone is medium-sized. This rearrangement joins TRBV5-4 to TRBJ2-5; TCRdb lists TRBD2, though no DNA is available to test this call. Germline V gene lookup returns CDR1 SGHNT and CDR2 YYREEE (reference sequence). The CDR3 runs to 14 residues. No DNA sequence is on record. Here the CDR3 reads CASSLEPGMETQYF.

By frequency, this clone is medium-sized (0.01 to 0.1%). This chain connects TRBV5-6 to TRBJ2-5; TCRdb outputs TRBD2, but without DNA this stays unchecked. Germline V gene data show CDR1 as SGHDT and CDR2 as YYEEEE. The CDR3 has 14 residues. DNA is not on record. This chain's CDR3 is CASSSLTGGETQYF.

This clone is called medium-sized based on its frequency. The V gene is TRBV18, the J gene TRBJ1-6. The CDR3 loop spans 18 amino acids. No nucleotide data were recorded. Germline V CDR1 and CDR2: KGHSH, LQKENI. The CDR3 loop reads CASSPVRSQSSYNSPLHF.

Frequency places this clone as medium-sized. V usage is TRBV19 and J usage is TRBJ2-2; the D call from TCRdb, TRBD2, cannot be confirmed without DNA. In germline, CDR1 is LNHDA, CDR2 SQIVND (reference sequence). The CDR3 has 18 residues. No DNA is recorded. The CDR3: CASSMYGSGRADTGELFF.

This clone is classed as medium-sized (0.01 to 0.1%) by frequency. V is TRBV2 and J is TRBJ1-2; the TRBD1 assignment by TCRdb is unverifiable without DNA. This CDR3 is built from 18 residues. No DNA sequence was recorded. Germline CDR1 and CDR2: SNHLY and FYNNEI. The CDR3 loop reads CASSGVGDRANRNYGYTF. The full variable domain, its missing parts supplied by reference TRBV2 and TRBJ1-2, is EPEVTQTPSHQVTQMGQEVILRCVPISNHLYFYWYRQILGQKVEFLVSFYNNEISEKSEIFDDQFSVERPDGSNFTLKIRSTKLEDSAMYFCASSGVGDRANRNYGYTFGSGTRLTVV.

This clone ranks as medium-sized (0.01 to 0.1%) in terms of frequency. The CDR3 sequence: CASSLWGGSYEQYF. This chain uses TRBV5-6 with TRBJ2-7; TCRdb designates TRBD2, a call that cannot be tested without DNA. The CDR3 contains 14 residues. No DNA is listed. CDR1 is SGHDT and CDR2 is YYEEEE in the germline V gene.

This clone registers medium-sized by frequency. This chain uses TRBV5-1 with TRBJ2-5. This CDR3 region has 14 residues. The nucleotide record is missing. CDR1 is SGHRS, CDR2 YFSETQ, per germline. CDR3 loop: CASSKGRNQETQYF.

Considering frequency, this clone is medium-sized. The gene calls are TRBV7-2 and TRBJ2-3. The CDR3 length is 12 residues. There is no recorded DNA. Germline V gives CDR1 SGHTA, CDR2 FQGNSA. CDR3 region: CASSLGPDTQYF.

This clone counts as medium-sized by frequency. CDR3 sequence reads: CASSVAITLTDTQYF. The chain uses TRBV9 and TRBJ2-3; the TRBD2 assignment by TCRdb is unverifiable without DNA. Germline CDR1 SGDLS, CDR2 YYNGEE. The CDR3 sequence is 15 residues long. No DNA sequence was recorded.

This clone counts as medium-sized by frequency. The chain recombines TRBV7-7 with TRBJ2-6. CDR1 and CDR2 (germline): SSHAT, FNYEAQ (reference sequence). The CDR3 contains 16 residues. The DNA is unrecorded. The CDR3 protein is CASSKGGQSRANVLTF.

Its frequency marks this clone as medium-sized. The chain couples TRBV19 to TRBJ2-1; TCRdb indicates TRBD1, and absent DNA this call remains unverified. This CDR3 spans 15 amino acids. Only the protein is on record. Per the germline V gene, CDR1 is LNHDA and CDR2 is SQIVND (reference sequence). CDR3 sequence reads: CASVGTGGAYNEQFF.

Its frequency marks this clone as medium-sized. The CDR3 sequence: CSASGYNEQFF. The V and J genes are TRBV20-1 and TRBJ2-1; no DNA is available, so the TRBD2 call from TCRdb remains unchecked. CDR3 length equals 11 residues. No DNA was logged. Germline V gene data show CDR1 as DFQATT and CDR2 as SNEGSKA (reference sequence).

By frequency, this clone is medium-sized. The chain joins TRBV6-5 to TRBJ2-3; TCRdb indicates TRBD1, and absent DNA this call remains unverified. This CDR3 is built from 15 residues. The DNA is not on file. CDR1 MNHEY and CDR2 SVGAGI come from the germline V gene. This chain's CDR3 is CASSFTGQATDTQYF.

This clone counts as medium-sized by frequency. The gene calls are TRBV9 and TRBJ1-4. Germline lookup yields CDR1 SGDLS and CDR2 YYNGEE. The CDR3 totals 16 residues. No DNA is recorded. CDR3 sequence reads: CASSGRGDPRNEKLFF.

Its frequency marks this clone as medium-sized. The CDR3 is CASNNIRGTSGNTIYF. The V call is TRBV4-2, the J call TRBJ1-3; TCRdb calls TRBD1, which cannot be checked without DNA. Germline CDR1 is LGHNA and CDR2 is YNFKEQ. The CDR3 spans 16 residues. The DNA is unrecorded.

Its frequency marks this clone as medium-sized. CDR3 sequence reads: CAITGDGEQYF. This sequence joins TRBV10-3 and TRBJ2-7; TCRdb reports TRBD1, a call that lacks DNA to check it against. CDR1 and CDR2 (germline): ENHRY, SYGVKD. This CDR3 spans 11 amino acids. The DNA is not on file.

Frequency places this clone as medium-sized (0.01 to 0.1%). The chain employs TRBV4-2 and TRBJ1-2; the TCRdb call, TRBD1, lacks DNA for checking. This CDR3 is 17 amino acids long. The coding DNA is unavailable. Germline values: CDR1 LGHNA, CDR2 YNFKEQ. This chain's CDR3 is CASRRDETGNLNYGYTF.

This clone is called medium-sized based on its frequency. CDR3 in amino acids: CASSYIAGGLYNEQFF. V and J are TRBV11-2 and TRBJ2-1; TCRdb names TRBD2, which stays unverified in the absence of DNA. The germline V gene encodes CDR1 SGHAT and CDR2 FQNNGV. The CDR3 is 16 residues long. A DNA sequence was not provided.

Frequency places this clone as medium-sized. The chain joins TRBV10-3 to TRBJ2-7; TCRdb gives TRBD1 as the D gene, but with no DNA this cannot be confirmed. This CDR3 is built from 17 residues. A DNA sequence was not provided. Germline values: CDR1 ENHRY, CDR2 SYGVKD. The CDR3 region is CASSYGGQGALNYEQYF.

This clone registers medium-sized by frequency. This CDR3 is CASSYLGTSGTDTQYF. V usage is TRBV6-5 and J usage is TRBJ2-3; the D call of TRBD2 rests on TCRdb alone, since no DNA is present to check it. The CDR3 is 16 residues long. Nucleotide data are not available. Germline values: CDR1 MNHEY, CDR2 SVGAGI.